A single T cell receptor (beta chain) is shown here with its context. The sample comes from a study of blood T cell repertoires in COVID-19. Study-wide background: Sample material is recorded as cDNA or gDNA derived from T cells, B-cell-depleted T cells, or PBMCs.

Clones were sequenced by immunoSEQ multiplex PCR, and TCRdb holds only the in-frame ones, with some missing. The data contain 150,000 to 200,000 clones, 89% of them singletons. The germline V gene has CDR1 SEHNR and CDR2 FQNEAQ (reference sequence). V was clipped by 5 bases and J by 6 bases; unmatched bases: 4. The CDR3 covers 14 residues. The specimen sequenced was PBMCs or T cells enriched from blood (not recorded which). This receptor was taken from a middle-aged woman with acute COVID-19. The genes are TRBV7-9 and TRBJ2-7, with 13 bases matching TRBD2. The CDR3 DNA sequence: TGTGCCAGCAGCCTACGGACTAGCGGGGGCGAGCAGTACTTC. It codes for CASSLRTSGGEQYF.